This T cell receptor beta chain came from a study of blood T cell repertoires in COVID-19. Two negative PCRs, clearance, or symptom resolution characterized the recovered Cohort 3 donors. Assay used: immunoSEQ multiplex PCR; TCRdb lists only in-frame clones, some missing. The sample consists of some 330,000 clones, more than 85% of them appearing once. Between the trimmed V and J ends, which lost 3 bases and 9 bases, there was a span of 14 bases. The germline gives CDR1 SGHTA, CDR2 FQGTGA. The CDR3 length is 13 residues. The clonotype originates from a woman aged 25-40 years who had recovered from COVID-19. The chain combines TRBV7-3 with TRBJ2-5; D possibly corresponds to TRBD1 (6 bases). Sequenced sample: PBMCs or T cells enriched from blood (not recorded which). CDR3 bases: TGTGCCAGCAGCTTGGGACACCCCAATCCCCAGTACTTC. It codes for CASSLGHPNPQYF.